The T cell receptor (beta chain) described here comes from a study of cytomegalovirus exposure and HLA in healthy donors. Study findings and constraints: A later analysis, which compared TCR beta chains of equal frequency, found the HLA-associated ones more clonally expanded. The investigators catalogued some 160 TCR beta chains as cytomegalovirus-associated.

The CDR3 runs 16 residues. Germline loops: CDR1 MGHRA, CDR2 YSYEKL. V lost 1 base, J lost 0 bases, and 11 bases lay in between. For this clone: The antigen remains unidentified.

Donors consisted of healthy bone marrow donors. Use of 60 Vbeta and 13 Jbeta primers characterized the PCR. Clones were sequenced by immunoSEQ multiplex PCR, and TCRdb holds only the in-frame ones, with some missing. This table holds around 160,000 clones, 68% found once. This TCR derives from a woman aged 40 to 50 in good health and CMV-seropositive. The gene calls are TRBV4-1 and TRBJ2-3; perhaps TRBD1 as D (6 bases). The specimen sequenced was PBMCs. This chain's CDR3 is CASSQADRFSTDTQYF. The CDR3 nucleotides are TGCGCCAGCAGCCAAGCGGACAGATTCAGCACAGATACGCAGTATTTT.